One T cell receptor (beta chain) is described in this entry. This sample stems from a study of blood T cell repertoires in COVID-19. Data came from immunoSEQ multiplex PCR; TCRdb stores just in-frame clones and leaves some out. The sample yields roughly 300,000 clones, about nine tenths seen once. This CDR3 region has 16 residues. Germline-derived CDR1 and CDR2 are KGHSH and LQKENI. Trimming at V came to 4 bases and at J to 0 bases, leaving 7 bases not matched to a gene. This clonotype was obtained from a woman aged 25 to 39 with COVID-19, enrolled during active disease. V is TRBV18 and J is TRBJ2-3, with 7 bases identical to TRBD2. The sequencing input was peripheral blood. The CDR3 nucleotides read TGTGCCAGCTCACGCTTGGCGGGGGTTAGCACAGATACGCAGTATTTT. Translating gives CASSRLAGVSTDTQYF.